This T cell receptor (beta chain) was documented in a study of cytomegalovirus exposure and HLA in healthy donors. Study-wide points: In a later analysis, several top co-occurrence clusters appeared linked to parvovirus B19, influenza, CMV and Epstein-Barr virus. The study labeled around 160 TCR beta chains cytomegalovirus-associated.

Of note for this clone: The antigen remains undetermined.

13 Jbeta primers and 60 Vbeta primers were used for the PCR. Clones were read by immunoSEQ multiplex PCR, and TCRdb kept only the in-frame ones, dropping some. This sample has approximately 120,000 clones, with about 70% found just once. The germline V gene has CDR1 MGHRA and CDR2 YSYEKL. V was cut by 4 bases and J by 0 bases, with 9 bases left in between. The CDR3 sequence is 14 residues long. The sequenced sample was PBMCs. The rearrangement uses TRBV4-1 and TRBJ1-2; D remains unclear. This receptor was identified in a human donor in good health. For the CDR3, the DNA is TGCGCCAGCAGCCGCGCGGGGACTAACTATGGCTACACCTTC. This encodes CASSRAGTNYGYTF.